This T cell receptor (beta chain) stems from a study of shared clonotypes between healthy human individuals (dated by TCRdb to the early 2020s). Some background on the complete study: The cohort included a few men and a couple of women between 18 and 49 years of age. Per donor, three plates each were used for CD4 naive and CD4 memory, two for CD8 naive, and one for CD8 memory. To estimate repertoire size and how much clonotypes are shared between individuals, the study performed deep sequencing of blood TCR repertoires from about 5 healthy adults. To increase sequencing depth and limit assay-specific biases, different laboratories used diverse techniques to prepare libraries and sequence TCR repertoires. Between about 0.85 and 9.5 billion PBMCs per donor were obtained by leukapheresis.

What the work shows at the level of the full study, not this receptor alone: The genetic and exposure-history diversity represented was limited by the small number of donors. Incomplete sequencing was indicated by rarefaction of sorted-subset datasets, despite the large sequencing depth. Estimated clonotype richness was generally larger for naive than for memory subsets. Across four donors, about 5.2% of naive CD4, roughly 3.8% of naive CD8, around 2.5% of memory CD4, and approximately 0.42% of memory CD8 clonotypes were shared. Sampling was limited to blood, and TCR repertoires in tissue likely differ from TCR repertoires in blood. Pairwise subsampling indicated that sequencing depth was expected to affect the degree of clonotype sharing among donors. Higher generation probabilities were observed for clonotypes shared by all four sorted-subset donors than for non-shared clonotypes.

With regard to this clone: The antigen it binds to is not known. No base qualities exist here, and no much larger clone lies one base off it. Other DNA sequences from this sample encode an identical CDR3 as well.

As encoded in the germline V gene, CDR1 is SGDLS while CDR2 is YYNGEE. Relative to germline, V is 3 bases shorter and J is 0 bases shorter, with 12 bases between their ends. The CDR3 sequence holds 15 residues, the cysteine and phenylalanine included. Only CDR3 DNA remains: 45 bases, in frame from the first base. TCR CDR3 regions were amplified from genomic DNA by multiplex PCR using the deep immunoSEQ assay. For each cell subset, the extracted genomic DNA was distributed evenly across all wells of several immunoSEQ 96-well plates, and each plate served as one replicate. For sorted subsets, approximately 0.2 ug of genomic DNA, equivalent to tens of thousands of T cell genomes, went into each replicate PCR. The purified libraries were quantified using a Qubit 3.0 fluorometer, sized with a Bioanalyzer 2100, and then quantified again using the KAPA Library Quantification kit. Every immunoSEQ 96-well plate was sequenced on a dedicated single-read 150-cycle Illumina NextSeq 550 flow cell. On the study's bioinformatics: The immunoSEQ output contained only junctional sequences without quality scores, so filtering could not match that applied to full-length reads. Sequences were annotated with PyIR, a Python wrapper for IgBLAST v1.9, using IMGT germline references to assign V/J genes and CDR3. Reads were filtered out if the reads had weak V/J assignments (E-value above 1e-6), no CDR3, stop codons, out-of-frame junctions, or ambiguous translated residues. V3J clonotypes were defined by identical inferred V gene, J gene, and CDR3 amino acid sequence. The percentage overlap between two repertoires was calculated by dividing the number of shared unique clonotypes by the size of the smaller repertoire. Three approaches were used to assess repertoire richness: RTK rarefaction, the Chao1 estimator, and Recon v2.1 estimates of unobserved clonotypes. Generation probabilities were computed with OLGA for all TCRbeta clonotypes obtained by the gDNA method from a few donors. Entries here come from immuneACCESS through TCRdb and include only in-frame sequences with V and J called. Some clones fail to appear in such tables; in the studies checked, an unresolved V gene covers under half of the shortfall, and the cause of the remainder is unknown. V, J and clone size are taken as reported in that table, and D and trimming were inferred from the DNA itself. For this sample there are around 2.5 million clones; 93% appear just once. The ten largest clones take up approximately 0.35% of the sample.

Donors were healthy HIV-negative adults with no recently reported acute infections or vaccinations. Every donor was a Caucasian adult living in Nashville, Tennessee, USA. Magnetic negative selection was used to enrich CD4+ T cells, after which naive cells were positively selected on CD45RA and the negative fraction became the memory subset. After blood collection by leukapheresis, PBMCs were isolated using Ficoll-Histopaque density gradient centrifugation and then cryopreserved in the vapor phase of liquid nitrogen. Analytical flow cytometry was used to check the purity and quantity of every magnetically sorted T cell population. From each sorted fraction, genomic DNA was isolated and quantified by UV absorbance on a Nanodrop 2000c.

The chain couples TRBV9 to TRBJ1-1; a tentative D call is TRBD1 (5 bases match). The clonotype was recovered from a man aged 18 to 35 in good health. Some clones in this sample may be carry-over from other donors' samples. Source material: naive CD4+ T cells from PBMCs. The intended sense of this specimen's cell subset or site label: CD45RA+ positively selected. CDR3 loop: CASSAGTGMNTEAFF. Here is the DNA: TGTGCCAGCAGCGCAGGTACAGGCATGAACACTGAAGCTTTCTTT.